Below, 24 T cell receptor beta chains from the same sample are listed, as sequenced in a study of blood T cells in healthy people across ages. A second 7 to 11 cycle PCR used barcoded and J-beta primers. TCRdb re-called the 5' RACE reads through MiXCR, storing one row per CDR3 protein. The sample includes 1.8 million or so distinct CDR3 sequences, about two fifths of them seen just once. Sequencing used blood. These receptors were obtained from a human donor in good health.

This clonotype was seen a few times. The chain employs TRBV28 and TRBJ2-5; a possible D gene is TRBD1 (6 bases). The V gene's germline CDR1 is MDHEN and CDR2 SYDVKM. This CDR3 region has 14 residues. Trimming stripped 5 bases from V and 1 base from J, with 11 bases between. CDR3 bases: TGTGCCAGCAGTAGAGGACAGCCCCAAGAGACCCAGTACTTC. Translating gives CASSRGQPQETQYF.

This clonotype was counted between two and nine times. This sequence joins TRBV7-3 and TRBJ2-7; 7 nucleotides line up with TRBD1. This CDR3 is 13 amino acids long. Trimming cost V 5 bases and J 4 bases; bases outside gene matches: 5. The germline V gene has CDR1 SGHTA and CDR2 FQGTGA. CDR3 amino acids: CASSHQTGYEQYF. The CDR3 bases are TGTGCCAGCAGCCACCAGACAGGGTACGAGCAGTACTTC.

In its sample, this clonotype was seen a few times. The V gene is TRBV11-3, the J gene TRBJ1-2; D ambiguous. The germline gives CDR1 SGHNT, CDR2 YENEEA. V was shortened by 1 base and J by 4 bases, with 13 bases between the two germline ends. The CDR3 runs 15 residues. The CDR3 spells CASSLVNEELYGYTF. Here the CDR3 DNA reads TGTGCCAGCAGCTTAGTGAATGAGGAGCTCTATGGCTACACCTTC.

This clonotype was seen more than once but under ten times. The chain has TRBV11-2 and TRBJ2-7; D is unresolved. CDR1 SGHAT and CDR2 FQNNGV come from the germline V gene. The CDR3 covers 14 residues. The V and J ends lost 2 bases and 6 bases respectively, with 14 bases between them. The CDR3 sequence: CASSLLKGRGEQYF. The CDR3 coding sequence is TGTGCCAGCAGCTTATTGAAAGGTCGTGGCGAGCAGTACTTC.

This clonotype has a handful of counts. The V call is TRBV12-3 or TRBV12-4, the J call TRBJ1-2; tentatively, D is TRBD1 (6 bases). The CDR3 extends over 16 amino acids. Trimming left V 2 bases short and J 0 bases short, with 13 bases between. The CDR3: CASSLILTGSNYGYTF. The CDR3 nucleotides are TGTGCCAGCAGTTTAATTTTGACAGGCTCTAACTATGGCTACACCTTC.

V gene TRBV6-2 or TRBV6-3 combines with J gene TRBJ1-6; D ambiguous. With 8 bases removed from V and 4 bases from J, the gap between germline ends came to 12 bases. This CDR3 spans 14 amino acids. From germline, CDR1 is MNHEY and CDR2 SVGEGT. The CDR3 DNA follows: TGTGCCAGCGGACTAACAGTTTATAATTCACCCCTCCACTTT. This codes for CASGLTVYNSPLHF.

A few counts support this clonotype. J is TRBJ2-5 and V is TRBV20-1, with D tentatively TRBD2 (5 bases). This CDR3 is 18 amino acids long. Trimming removed 0 bases from V and 3 bases from J, with 23 bases in between. Germline CDR1 DFQATT, CDR2 SNEGSKA (reference sequence). CDR3 in amino acids: CSARDLYRLGDRKETQYF. The CDR3 region has the DNA TGCAGTGCTAGAGATCTTTATCGACTGGGAGATAGAAAAGAGACCCAGTACTTC.

This clonotype was detected ten times or more. The chain couples TRBV10-3 to TRBJ1-2; 8 positions agree with TRBD1. Per germline, CDR1 ENHRY and CDR2 SYGVKD. V was clipped by 6 bases and J by 8 bases; unmatched bases: 14. The CDR3 covers 15 residues. CDR3 coding DNA: TGTGCCATCAGATTCGACGTCTCTCAGGGGGCGGGCTACACCTTC. It encodes CAIRFDVSQGAGYTF.

CDR3 loop: CASSSGTGGGTDTQYF. DNA of the CDR3: TGTGCCAGCAGTTCCGGGACAGGGGGCGGAACAGATACGCAGTATTTT. The chain recombines TRBV12-3 or TRBV12-4 with TRBJ2-3, with TRBD1 identical over 12 bases. The J segment lost 3 bases and the V segment lost 4 bases, leaving 5 bases of the junction unmatched. The CDR3 covers 16 residues.

J is TRBJ1-2 and V is TRBV5-1, with 7 bases that match TRBD1. J lost 8 bases, V lost 4 bases, and 14 bases had no gene match. Germline V gives CDR1 SGHRS, CDR2 YFSETQ. The CDR3 has 15 amino acids. This chain's CDR3 is CASSAETGTDWGYTF. In DNA, the CDR3 is TGCGCCAGCAGCGCAGAAACCGGGACAGACTGGGGCTACACCTTC.

In DNA, the CDR3 is TGTGCCAGCAGCCACCCCCCGGGCGGTATTCGATATGGCTACACCTTC. Amino acid sequence: CASSHPPGGIRYGYTF. The V call is TRBV7-9, the J call TRBJ1-2, with D uncertain. This CDR3 contains 16 residues. Deletions cut 5 bases from V and 5 bases from J, with 21 bases between. Germline CDR1 SEHNR, CDR2 FQNEAQ (reference sequence).

V gene TRBV7-2 combines with J gene TRBJ1-6; D perhaps matches TRBD1 (5 bases). There are 16 residues in the CDR3. Between the trimmed V and J ends, which lost 2 bases and 5 bases, there was a span of 13 bases. The germline V gene encodes CDR1 SGHTA and CDR2 FQGNSA. The CDR3 spells CASSLTGRKNNSPLHF. The CDR3 DNA follows: TGTGCCAGCAGCTTAACGGGACGCAAGAATAATTCACCCCTCCACTTT.

The J gene is TRBJ2-4, the V gene TRBV4-2; D is unclear. The last part of the DNA fits TRBJ2-7 better; the J call may be wrong. Per the germline V gene, CDR1 is LGHNA and CDR2 is YNFKEQ. This CDR3 region has 16 residues. The CDR3 DNA reads TGTGCCAGCAGCCAATCAGGCAGCGACCGGACCTACGAGCAGTACTTC. Translating gives CASSQSGSDRTYEQYF.

This chain links TRBV28 with TRBJ2-2; maybe TRBD1 (5 bases). The CDR3 spans 18 residues. Germline loops: CDR1 MDHEN, CDR2 SYDVKM. V was shortened by 4 bases and J by 4 bases, with 22 bases between the two germline ends. The CDR3 spells CASSSRVAADRGTGELFF. The CDR3 coding sequence is TGTGCCAGCAGTTCCCGTGTGGCCGCAGACAGAGGCACCGGGGAGCTGTTTTTT. Together with reference TRBV28 and TRBJ2-2, the CDR3 gives the full variable domain: DVKVTQSSRYLVKRTGEKVFLECVQDMDHENMFWYRQDPGLGLRLIYFSYDVKMKEKGDIPEGYSVSREKKERFSLILESASTNQTSMYLCASSSRVAADRGTGELFFGEGSRLTVL.

The V and J genes are TRBV20-1 and TRBJ2-3; D not certain. The CDR3 has 12 amino acids. Trimming shortened V by 6 bases and J by 6 bases, and 13 bases separated the two germline ends. Germline values: CDR1 DFQATT, CDR2 SNEGSKA (reference sequence). CDR3: CSAAHGSDTQYF. In DNA, the CDR3 is TGCAGTGCCGCCCACGGGTCGGATACGCAGTATTTT.

This chain joins TRBV5-5 and TRBJ2-7; 8 nucleotides align to TRBD1. The CDR3 length is 15 residues. Germline CDR1 is SGHKS and CDR2 is YYEKEE (reference sequence). V shed 0 bases, J shed 2 bases, and the junction held 4 bases outside the gene matches. The CDR3 reads CASSLDWDRPYEQYF. In nucleotides, the CDR3 is TGTGCCAGCAGCTTGGACTGGGACAGGCCCTACGAGCAGTACTTC.

The genes are TRBV10-3 and TRBJ2-5; TRBD2 aligns across 7 bases. Germline CDR1 and CDR2: ENHRY and SYGVKD. Germline trimming cut 8 bases from V and 5 bases from J; bases unmatched to any gene: 8. The CDR3 spans 13 residues. The CDR3, as DNA: TGTGCCATCTCAGCGGGGAGGACGGAGACCCAGTACTTC. Its protein product is CAISAGRTETQYF.

This clonotype was observed at least ten times. The V and J genes are TRBV7-9 and TRBJ2-7; possibly TRBD1 or TRBD2 for D (5 bases each). The CDR3 extends over 16 amino acids. Germline-derived CDR1 and CDR2 are SEHNR and FQNEAQ (reference sequence). V lost 1 base and J lost 1, with 14 bases in between. CDR3 residues: CASSLGEGRDSYEQYF. The CDR3 nucleotides are TGTGCCAGCAGCTTAGGTGAGGGGCGCGATTCCTACGAGCAGTACTTC.

The chain carries TRBV7-3 and TRBJ2-5; 7 bases map to TRBD1. The J segment lost 11 bases and the V segment lost 4 bases, leaving 16 bases of the junction unmatched. CDR1 is SGHTA, CDR2 FQGTGA, per germline. The CDR3 is 15 amino acids. CDR3: CASSSQTGNPNEQYF. CDR3 DNA: TGTGCCAGCAGCTCCCAGACAGGGAACCCCAATGAGCAGTACTTC.

This CDR3 reads CASSPDNPLGEQFF. The DNA for the CDR3 is TGCGCCAGCAGCCCGGACAATCCCCTAGGGGAGCAGTTCTTC. The J gene is TRBJ2-1, the V gene TRBV5-1; D possibly corresponds to TRBD1 (5 bases). This CDR3 has 14 amino acids. Trimming pared 4 bases from V and 10 bases from J, leaving 18 bases between. Per the germline V gene, CDR1 is SGHRS and CDR2 is YFSETQ.

This sequence joins TRBV6-5 and TRBJ1-6; D is undetermined. Germline V gives CDR1 MNHEY, CDR2 SVGAGI. The CDR3 consists of 14 residues. V was cut by 5 bases and J by 7 bases, with 12 bases left in between. The CDR3 DNA follows: TGTGCCAGCAGTAGAAACAGCAAAAATTCACCCCTCCACTTT. This sequence encodes CASSRNSKNSPLHF.

The gene calls are TRBV6-5 and TRBJ2-5, with D possibly matching TRBD1 (6 bases). The V end was cut by 6 bases, the J end by 1 base, with 15 bases between. Germline V gene data show CDR1 as MNHEY and CDR2 as SVGAGI. The CDR3 covers 15 residues. CDR3 coding DNA: TGTGCCAGCAGGAGCCATACAGGGACCCAAGAGACCCAGTACTTC. Protein: CASRSHTGTQETQYF.

This rearrangement joins TRBV10-3 to TRBJ2-3, with TRBD2 matching 8 bases. The CDR3 has 14 residues. V lost 6 bases, J lost 1 base, and 3 bases stayed unmatched. The germline CDR1 and CDR2 sequences are ENHRY and SYGVKD. The CDR3 is CAIRRAGGTDTQYF. In nucleotides, the CDR3 is TGTGCCATCAGACGAGCGGGGGGCACAGATACGCAGTATTTT.

With regard to this clonotype: Mismatch with germline at one junction end may stem from a read error. The rearrangement joins TRBV9 to TRBJ1-1; no firm D call. The CDR3 is 13 residues long. CDR1 is SGDLS and CDR2 is YYNGEE in the germline V gene. This CDR3 reads CAGSLPPGTEAFF. DNA of the CDR3: TGCGCCGGCAGCCTCCCCCCAGGCACTGAAGCTTTCTTT.